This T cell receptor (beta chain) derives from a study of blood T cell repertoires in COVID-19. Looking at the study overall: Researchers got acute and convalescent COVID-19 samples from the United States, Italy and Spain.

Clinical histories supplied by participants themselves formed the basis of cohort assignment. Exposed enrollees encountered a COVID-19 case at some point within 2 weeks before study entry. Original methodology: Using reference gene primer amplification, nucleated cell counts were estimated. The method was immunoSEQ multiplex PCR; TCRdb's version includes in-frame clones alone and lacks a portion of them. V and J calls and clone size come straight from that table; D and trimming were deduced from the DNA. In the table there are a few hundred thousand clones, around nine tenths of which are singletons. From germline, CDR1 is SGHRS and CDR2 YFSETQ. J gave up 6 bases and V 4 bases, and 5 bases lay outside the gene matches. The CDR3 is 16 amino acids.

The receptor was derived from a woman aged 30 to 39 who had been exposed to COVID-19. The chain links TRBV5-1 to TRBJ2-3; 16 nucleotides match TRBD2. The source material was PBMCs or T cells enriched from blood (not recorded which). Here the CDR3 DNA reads TGCGCCAGCAGCCCGATGGGACTAGCGGGAGGGGATACGCAGTATTTT. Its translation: CASSPMGLAGGDTQYF.